Each of the 31 T cell receptor beta chains below was sequenced from the same sample in a study of OX40 agonist ivuxolimab in advanced cancers. The method was immunoSEQ multiplex PCR; TCRdb's version includes in-frame clones alone and lacks a portion of them. The data hold some 100,000 clones, with approximately 89% observed a single time. Sequencing was performed on CD4+ or CD8+ T cells sorted from blood, taken in a trial of the OX40 agonist ivuxolimab. The receptors shown here come from an adult with an advanced solid tumor such as melanoma, head and neck, liver or kidney cancer.

The chain links TRBV9 to TRBJ2-3; tentative D call: TRBD1 (6 bases). The V and J ends lost 4 bases and 2 bases respectively, with 14 bases between them. The germline CDR1 and CDR2 sequences are SGDLS and YYNGEE. This CDR3 has 15 residues. CDR3 sequence reads: CASSRRDRNTDTQYF. CDR3 coding DNA: TGTGCCAGCAGCCGACGCGACAGGAACACAGATACGCAGTATTTT. Full variable domain (rest looked up from reference TRBV9 and TRBJ2-3): DSGVTQTPKHLITATGQRVTLRCSPRSGDLSVYWYQQSLDQGLQFLIQYYNGEERAKGNILERFSAQQFPDLHSELNLSSLELGDSALYFCASSRRDRNTDTQYFGPGTRLTVL.

The chain couples TRBV18 to TRBJ2-1; no clear D gene. The CDR3 spans 13 residues. Germline loops: CDR1 KGHSH, CDR2 LQKENI. Trimming shortened V by 5 bases and J by 6 bases, and 11 bases separated the two germline ends. DNA for the CDR3: TGTGCCAGCTCAGTGGCGTTCACCAATGAGCAGTTCTTC. Amino acid sequence: CASSVAFTNEQFF.

CDR3 coding DNA: TGTGCCAGTGGTGGAGGTCTTCAAGAGACCCAGTACTTC. Its protein product is CASGGGLQETQYF. The V gene is TRBV14, the J gene TRBJ2-5; D possibly corresponds to TRBD2 (5 bases). V lost 9 bases and J 2 bases, leaving 13 bases between the germline ends. CDR1 and CDR2 from the germline V gene are SGHDN and FVKESK. This CDR3 region has 13 residues. Together with reference TRBV14 and TRBJ2-5, the CDR3 gives the full variable domain: EAGVTQFPSHSVIEKGQTVTLRCDPISGHDNLYWYRRVMGKEIKFLLHFVKESKQDESGMPNNRFLAERTGGTYSTLKVQPAELEDSGVYFCASGGGLQETQYFGPGTRLLVL.

The chain couples TRBV28 to TRBJ1-1; D is possibly TRBD1 (5 bases). Germline loops: CDR1 MDHEN, CDR2 SYDVKM. The CDR3 consists of 20 residues. V was cut by 2 bases and J by 5 bases, with 30 bases left in between. As DNA, the CDR3 is TGTGCCAGCAGTTTAGGGTCGCAATCTTGGGGGGGAGGGGCACGGACTGAAGCTTTCTTT. It specifies CASSLGSQSWGGGARTEAFF.

V usage is TRBV2 and J usage is TRBJ2-6; D unresolved. V lost 8 bases to trimming and J lost 2 bases, with 7 bases between them. The CDR3 is 13 amino acids. Germline V gene lookup returns CDR1 SNHLY and CDR2 FYNNEI. CDR3 sequence reads: CASVRTGANVLTF. As DNA, the CDR3 is TGTGCCAGCGTCCGTACTGGGGCCAACGTCCTGACTTTC. The full variable domain, rest sourced from reference TRBV2 and TRBJ2-6, is EPEVTQTPSHQVTQMGQEVILRCVPISNHLYFYWYRQILGQKVEFLVSFYNNEISEKSEIFDDQFSVERPDGSNFTLKIRSTKLEDSAMYFCASVRTGANVLTFGAGSRLTVL.

The rearrangement uses TRBV28 and TRBJ1-5; a possible D gene is TRBD1 (5 bases). The V and J ends lost 6 bases and 4 bases respectively, with 13 bases between them. From germline, CDR1 is MDHEN and CDR2 SYDVKM. The CDR3 totals 14 residues. The CDR3 sequence: CASRFQGVNQPQHF. For the CDR3, the DNA is TGTGCCAGCAGGTTTCAGGGAGTGAATCAGCCCCAGCATTTT. The full variable domain, its missing parts supplied by reference TRBV28 and TRBJ1-5, is DVKVTQSSRYLVKRTGEKVFLECVQDMDHENMFWYRQDPGLGLRLIYFSYDVKMKEKGDIPEGYSVSREKKERFSLILESASTNQTSMYLCASRFQGVNQPQHFGDGTRLSIL.

This chain links TRBV11-3 with TRBJ2-1, with unresolved D. Between the trimmed V and J ends, which lost 3 bases and 0 bases, there was a span of 3 bases. CDR1 and CDR2 from the germline V gene are SGHNT and YENEEA. The CDR3 extends over 13 amino acids. The CDR3 nucleotides read TGTGCCAGCAGCTTCAACTCCTACAATGAGCAGTTCTTC. Residues: CASSFNSYNEQFF.

The chain links TRBV5-1 to TRBJ2-1; no reliable D call. This CDR3 region has 14 residues. Germline CDR1 reads SGHRS; CDR2 reads YFSETQ. Trimming shortened V by 0 bases and J by 3 bases, and 7 bases separated the two germline ends. CDR3 coding DNA: TGCGCCAGCAGCTTGGATCGGGTCTACAATGAGCAGTTCTTC. Protein product: CASSLDRVYNEQFF.

This chain joins TRBV7-8 and TRBJ1-1, with D uncertain. The CDR3 length is 16 residues. With 2 bases removed from V and 1 base from J, the gap between germline ends came to 14 bases. The germline V gene encodes CDR1 SGHVS and CDR2 FQNEAQ. Written as DNA, the CDR3 is TGTGCCAGCAGCTTACGGGTCGAACACTGGAACACTGAAGCTTTCTTT. Translating gives CASSLRVEHWNTEAFF.

This chain uses TRBV4-3 with TRBJ2-7, with D uncertain. Trimming pared 0 bases from V and 4 bases from J, leaving 10 bases between. The germline gives CDR1 LGHNA, CDR2 YSLEER. This CDR3 is 14 amino acids long. The chain's CDR3 is CASSQDLLSYEQYF. The CDR3 DNA sequence: TGCGCCAGCAGCCAAGACCTCCTATCTTACGAGCAGTACTTC.

The chain combines TRBV28 with TRBJ2-2; D is unresolved. V was clipped by 6 bases and J by 0 bases, with 5 bases between them. The CDR3 length is 13 residues. From germline, CDR1 is MDHEN and CDR2 SYDVKM. The CDR3 spells CASSITNTGELFF. The CDR3 DNA reads as TGTGCCAGCAGCATTACGAACACCGGGGAGCTGTTTTTT.

The chain has TRBV11-3 and TRBJ2-7; D gene unclear. This CDR3 region has 12 residues. V was pared by 4 bases and J by 3 bases, with 7 bases between. Germline V gives CDR1 SGHNT, CDR2 YENEEA. CDR3 sequence: CASSYNHYEQYF. CDR3 DNA: TGTGCCAGCAGCTACAACCACTACGAGCAGTACTTC.

The CDR3 DNA is TGTGCCAGCAGCGTCTTAGCGGGAGCGGGCGAGCAGTACTTC. As protein: CASSVLAGAGEQYF. The rearrangement uses TRBV9 and TRBJ2-7; TRBD2 matches at 9 bases. Losses at the gene ends were 2 bases for V and 6 bases for J; bases not matched to a gene: 6. Per germline, CDR1 SGDLS and CDR2 YYNGEE. The CDR3 runs 14 residues.

This chain connects TRBV19 to TRBJ1-2; D gene unclear. The CDR3 runs to 15 residues. Germline V gene lookup returns CDR1 LNHDA and CDR2 SQIVND (reference sequence). Trimming took 4 bases from V and 6 from J, leaving 18 bases between them. CDR3: CASSSTRAWYHGYTF. The CDR3 coding sequence is TGTGCCAGTAGTAGCACACGGGCGTGGTACCATGGCTACACCTTC.

This chain links TRBV27 with TRBJ1-5, with a weak D call TRBD1 (6 bases). Trimming cost V 5 bases and J 7 bases, with 18 bases left between them. The CDR3 is made up of 15 amino acids. Germline CDR1 MNHEY, CDR2 SMNVEV (reference sequence). The CDR3 bases are TGTGCCAGCAGTCCCTCCCAGGGGCCAAGGCAGCCCCAGCATTTT. Protein product: CASSPSQGPRQPQHF.

V and J are TRBV2 and TRBJ2-7, with D possibly TRBD2 on 6 matching bases. This CDR3 spans 12 amino acids. V gave up 5 bases and J gave up 3 bases, with 8 bases separating them. Germline values: CDR1 SNHLY, CDR2 FYNNEI. CDR3 DNA: TGTGCCAGCAGTTGGGGGGACTACGAGCAGTACTTC. Protein: CASSWGDYEQYF.

This rearrangement joins TRBV28 to TRBJ1-1, with D tentatively TRBD1 (5 bases). V was shortened by 8 bases and J by 0 bases, with 7 bases between the two germline ends. The CDR3 is 12 residues long. CDR1 is MDHEN and CDR2 is SYDVKM in the germline V gene. This CDR3 reads CASGGMNTEAFF. The CDR3 DNA sequence: TGTGCCAGCGGGGGGATGAACACTGAAGCTTTCTTT.

A single count supports this clone. The V gene is TRBV5-4, the J gene TRBJ2-3, with 10 nucleotides matching TRBD2. J lost 5 bases, V lost 4 bases, and 13 bases had no gene match. Per germline, CDR1 SGHNT and CDR2 YYREEE (reference sequence). The CDR3 has 17 amino acids. CDR3 protein: CASSQDVTSGIRDTQYF. CDR3 nucleotides: TGTGCCAGCAGCCAAGATGTAACTAGCGGGATCCGAGATACGCAGTATTTT.

This chain uses TRBV28 with TRBJ1-3; no clear D. The CDR3 spans 14 residues. V lost 2 bases and J 5 bases, leaving 10 bases between the germline ends. The germline V gene has CDR1 MDHEN and CDR2 SYDVKM. The CDR3 sequence: CASSLGDFRNTIYF. The CDR3 bases are TGTGCCAGCAGTTTAGGTGACTTCAGAAACACCATATATTTT.

The chain has TRBV27 and TRBJ2-1; 9 bases are shared with TRBD1. Germline trimming cut 5 bases from V and 2 bases from J; bases unmatched to any gene: 4. Germline assignment: CDR1 MNHEY and CDR2 SMNVEV (reference sequence). The CDR3 consists of 15 residues. CDR3 nucleotides: TGTGCCAGCAGTGTCCGGGACAGGGCCTACAATGAGCAGTTCTTC. It codes for CASSVRDRAYNEQFF.

V and J are TRBV27 and TRBJ1-6; the match to TRBD1 covers 8 bases. The junction had 11 bases not matched to a gene; V was cut back by 6 bases and J by 7 bases. This CDR3 region has 16 residues. Germline CDR1 MNHEY, CDR2 SMNVEV (reference sequence). CDR3 sequence (DNA): TGTGCCAGCAGCCTAAAGACAGGGGTGGAGAATTCACCCCTCCACTTT. This codes for CASSLKTGVENSPLHF.

The chain has TRBV9 and TRBJ2-2; a possible D gene is TRBD1 (5 bases). The CDR3 loop spans 13 amino acids. Trimming cost V 4 bases and J 7 bases, with 11 bases left between them. Germline CDR1 is SGDLS and CDR2 is YYNGEE. Written as DNA, the CDR3 is TGTGCCAGCAGCCAACAGGCCAACGGGGAGCTGTTTTTT. Protein: CASSQQANGELFF.

The chain employs TRBV6-1 and TRBJ2-2; unclear D gene. This CDR3 has 13 amino acids. Deletions cut 8 bases from V and 5 bases from J, with 12 bases between. Germline assignment: CDR1 MNHNS and CDR2 SASEGT. CDR3 amino acids: CASSGLLTGELFF. DNA for the CDR3: TGTGCCAGCTCCGGCTTACTTACCGGGGAGCTGTTTTTT.

The chain is built from TRBV19 and TRBJ2-1; 8 bases are shared with TRBD1. The CDR3 covers 14 residues. Germline V lookup: CDR1 LNHDA, CDR2 SQIVND (reference sequence). J was trimmed by 8 bases and V by 2 bases; bases with no gene match: 5. Here the CDR3 reads CASSILTGVDEQFF. CDR3 DNA sequence: TGTGCCAGTAGTATATTGACAGGGGTGGATGAGCAGTTCTTC.

The rearrangement uses TRBV5-1 and TRBJ2-5; tentatively, D is TRBD1 or TRBD2 (5 bases each). The V gene lost 4 bases and the J gene lost 1 base, with 8 bases spanning the gap. CDR1 and CDR2 from the germline V gene are SGHRS and YFSETQ. The CDR3 is 13 amino acids. CDR3 coding DNA: TGCGCCAGCAGCAATGGGGGCCAAGAGACCCAGTACTTC. Its protein is CASSNGGQETQYF.

V and J are TRBV28 and TRBJ2-6; a possible D gene is TRBD1 (5 bases). CDR3 length: 16 amino acids. Germline values: CDR1 MDHEN, CDR2 SYDVKM. V lost 2 bases and J lost 0, with 8 bases in between. The CDR3 here is CASSLRGTSGANVLTF. CDR3 nucleotides: TGTGCCAGCAGTTTAAGGGGCACCTCTGGGGCCAACGTCCTGACTTTC.

The CDR3 nucleotides read TGTGCCAGCCGCGGGAGGGCTTCCAATGAGCAGTTCTTC. This codes for CASRGRASNEQFF. This chain links TRBV7-2 with TRBJ2-1; TRBD2 matches at 9 bases. Germline V gene data show CDR1 as SGHTA and CDR2 as FQGNSA. The V segment lost 8 bases and the J segment 6 bases; nucleotides outside the gene matches: 5. This CDR3 spans 13 amino acids.

This chain uses TRBV21-1 with TRBJ2-5; TRBD1, the table's D call, was not compared with the DNA. TRBV21-1 is a documented pseudogene. This CDR3 is 14 amino acids long. CDR3 in DNA: TGTGCCAGCAGCAACCGGGACAGATACGGGACCCAGTACTTC. This codes for CASSNRDRYGTQYF.

V gene TRBV11-2 combines with J gene TRBJ2-2, with D unclear. Trimming stripped 4 bases from V and 6 bases from J, with 9 bases between. Per the germline V gene, CDR1 is SGHAT and CDR2 is FQNNGV. This CDR3 is 13 amino acids long. The CDR3 region is CASSSTYSGELFF. CDR3 coding DNA: TGTGCCAGCAGCTCGACCTATTCCGGGGAGCTGTTTTTT.

The CDR3 region is CASIPTTGGLYGYTF. The CDR3, as DNA: TGTGCCAGTATCCCCACCACAGGGGGCCTGTATGGCTACACCTTC. This chain uses TRBV19 with TRBJ1-2, with 9 bases that match TRBD1. V trimming: 7 bases; J trimming: 5 bases; junction bases outside the gene matches: 11. Germline CDR1 is LNHDA and CDR2 is SQIVND (reference sequence). This CDR3 is 15 amino acids long.

V gene TRBV30 combines with J gene TRBJ1-1; D unclear. CDR3 length: 14 residues. Trimming pared 2 bases from V and 7 bases from J, leaving 17 bases between. Germline loops: CDR1 GTSNPN, CDR2 SVGIG (reference sequence). The CDR3 nucleotides read TGTGCCTGGAGTCGCCGGGCGGATAGGAGTGAAGCTTTCTTT. It encodes CAWSRRADRSEAFF.